The TCR beta chain described here comes from a study of T cells in localized non-small cell lung cancer. General study findings and limits: Appearing in adjacent lung were a median about 60 of the top 100 tumor clones. Since sequencing was restricted to only one region of the tumor, intratumor heterogeneity remains a possibility. There was higher T cell clonality in uninvolved adjacent lung than in tumor, and it was highest there.

This CDR3 is built from 15 residues. V trimming: 0 bases; J trimming: 4 bases; junction bases outside the gene matches: 6. Germline values: CDR1 SGHRS, CDR2 YFSETQ. Neighbouring lung, lacking atypia, was collected no less than 2 cm away from the tumor margin. As to this clone: The antigen is unknown.

This table comes from immunoSEQ multiplex PCR, and its TCRdb copy is limited to in-frame clones, with some not included. Here the sample spans over 1,500 clones, 21% being singletons. This receptor was obtained from a woman aged 35-75 years with stage I lung adenocarcinoma. The material was normal lung tissue next to the tumor, obtained before any cancer treatment. V usage is TRBV5-1 and J usage is TRBJ2-7; 8 bases align to TRBD2. The CDR3 region has the DNA TGCGCCAGCAGCTTGGCCGGTCTAGCGGGTTACGAGCAGTACTTC. Translating it yields CASSLAGLAGYEQYF.